This TCR beta chain was found in a study of beta chain features in type 1 diabetes. The study, taken as a whole, reports: Any HLA effect on TCRB rearrangement was left unresolved by small sub-analyses. PCR may have favored shorter templates equally in patients and controls.

Reverse transcription of all isolated RNA meant that expressed TCRB transcripts were sequenced. Generated by immunoSEQ multiplex PCR, the TCRdb table keeps only in-frame clones and is missing some. The sample holds about 160,000 clones, less than 9.5% seen once. This clone has only a few counts. As yet, its antigen is unknown. The CDR3 is 14 residues long. Germline trimming cut 7 bases from V and 4 bases from J; bases unmatched to any gene: 3. The germline V gene encodes CDR1 GTSNPN and CDR2 SVGIG (reference sequence). The source of this sequence is a woman between 18 and 30 years old in good health. V usage is TRBV30 and J usage is TRBJ2-1; TRBD2 matches 14 bases. The sequencing input was central memory CD4+ T cells from blood. In DNA, the CDR3 is TGTGCCTTAAGGACTAGCGGGGGGTACAATGAGCAGTTCTTC. Its translation: CALRTSGGYNEQFF.